One and the same sample provided the 13 T cell receptor beta chains below, sequenced in a study of cytomegalovirus exposure and HLA in healthy donors. Vbeta (60) and Jbeta (13) primers were used in the PCR. Sequencing was performed with immunoSEQ multiplex PCR; in TCRdb, only in-frame clones are kept and a portion is missing. The table records some 65,000 clones, just over 65% of them present only once. Sequenced: PBMCs. Every receptor here comes from a woman aged 25-40 years in good health and CMV-seronegative.

The J gene is TRBJ2-1, the V gene TRBV6-4, with 11 positions matching TRBD2. The CDR3 runs 15 residues. CDR1 is MRHNA and CDR2 is SNTAGT in the germline V gene. With 2 bases clipped from V and 7 bases from J, the junction kept 4 bases outside the gene matches. The CDR3 protein is CASSDEVAGGNEQFF. For the CDR3, the DNA is TGTGCCAGCAGTGACGAGGTAGCGGGGGGGAATGAGCAGTTCTTC.

This rearrangement joins TRBV5-1 to TRBJ2-7, with D hard to call. V lost 2 bases and J lost 1, with 10 bases in between. Germline V gene data show CDR1 as SGHRS and CDR2 as YFSETQ. The CDR3 totals 14 residues. DNA of the CDR3: TGCGCCAGCAGCTTCTGGGCGAATTCCTACGAGCAGTACTTC. Translated, it gives CASSFWANSYEQYF.

This sequence joins TRBV6-1 and TRBJ2-1; 11 positions match TRBD2. Germline V gives CDR1 MNHNS, CDR2 SASEGT. The CDR3 covers 16 residues. V was clipped by 6 bases and J by 7 bases; unmatched bases: 11. The CDR3: CASREHSGGAGNEQFF. For the CDR3, the DNA is TGTGCCAGCAGAGAACATAGCGGGGGGGCCGGGAATGAGCAGTTCTTC.

The chain links TRBV5-6 to TRBJ2-7; tentative D call: TRBD2 (6 bases). From germline, CDR1 is SGHDT and CDR2 YYEEEE. CDR3 length equals 15 residues. The V end lost 4 bases, the J end lost 4 bases, and 18 bases lay between the germline ends. CDR3 nucleotide sequence: TGTGCCAGCAGCGCCCCGCTAGCGCTACCTTACGAGCAGTACTTC. Amino acid sequence: CASSAPLALPYEQYF.

This clone was seen more than once but under ten times. The rearrangement joins TRBV4-2 to TRBJ2-7; perhaps TRBD1 as D (6 bases). This CDR3 has 17 amino acids. V was trimmed by 0 bases and J by 3 bases, leaving 18 bases between them. Germline V lookup: CDR1 LGHNA, CDR2 YNFKEQ. CDR3 loop: CASSQEVFGQRNYEQYF. CDR3 DNA: TGTGCCAGCAGCCAAGAAGTGTTCGGACAGAGAAACTACGAGCAGTACTTC.

The chain couples TRBV11-3 to TRBJ1-1, with D hard to call. Trimming cost V 3 bases and J 11 bases, with 10 bases left between them. The CDR3 totals 11 residues. CDR1 and CDR2 from the germline V gene are SGHNT and YENEEA. The CDR3 region has the DNA TGTGCCAGCAGCTTCATCCCGAGGGCTTTCTTT. Amino acid sequence: CASSFIPRAFF.

This clone was detected only a few times. The rearrangement uses TRBV6-1 and TRBJ2-5, with a possible D match to TRBD1 (8 bases). Trimming took off 5 bases at V and 11 bases at J, with 24 bases between the two ends. The germline gives CDR1 MNHNS, CDR2 SASEGT. The CDR3 loop spans 15 amino acids. The CDR3, as DNA: TGTGCCAGCAGTCCCCGGGGGCAGGGGGCGGGGGAGCAGTACTTC. It yields the protein CASSPRGQGAGEQYF.

This clone was seen only a few times. The chain recombines TRBV7-3 with TRBJ2-5; 12 bases are a match to TRBD2. This CDR3 is 14 amino acids long. The J segment lost 4 bases and the V segment lost 5 bases, leaving 2 bases of the junction unmatched. Germline lookup yields CDR1 SGHTA and CDR2 FQGTGA. The CDR3 is CASSLAGGPETQYF. In nucleotides, the CDR3 is TGTGCCAGCAGCCTAGCGGGGGGGCCAGAGACCCAGTACTTC.

This clone has only a few counts. Germline is not matched at one junction end, which may reflect a read error. This chain links TRBV27 with TRBJ1-6; the D gene is possibly TRBD1 (6 bases). There are 15 residues in the CDR3. CDR1 MNHEY and CDR2 SMNVEV come from the germline V gene (reference sequence). The CDR3 DNA reads as TGTGTCAGCAGATCAGGGGACTCCTATAATTCACCCCTCCACTTT. Amino acids: CVSRSGDSYNSPLHF.

The rearrangement uses TRBV7-9 and TRBJ1-2, with unresolved D. CDR1 is SEHNR and CDR2 is FQNEAQ in the germline V gene (reference sequence). Trimming cost V 5 bases and J 0 bases, with 13 bases left between them. CDR3 size: 15 residues. The CDR3: CASSPQVQANYGYTF. The CDR3 region has the DNA TGTGCCAGCAGCCCGCAGGTTCAGGCTAACTATGGCTACACCTTC.

This chain connects TRBV9 to TRBJ1-1; D ambiguous. Germline loops: CDR1 SGDLS, CDR2 YYNGEE. The ends were cut back, 3 bases at V and 1 base at J, with 10 bases in the middle. This CDR3 has 14 residues. The CDR3: CASSGGGRNTEAFF. As DNA, the CDR3 is TGTGCCAGCAGCGGGGGAGGGAGGAACACTGAAGCTTTCTTT.

This chain uses TRBV7-9 with TRBJ2-1, with D possibly matching TRBD2 (6 bases). The V and J ends lost 3 bases and 15 bases respectively, with 18 bases between them. This CDR3 is 13 amino acids long. In germline, CDR1 is SEHNR, CDR2 FQNEAQ (reference sequence). CDR3 residues: CASSLGLPKEGFF. CDR3 in DNA: TGTGCCAGCAGCTTGGGGCTTCCAAAGGAGGGGTTCTTC.

The rearrangement joins TRBV9 to TRBJ1-6, with a tentative D call TRBD1 (6 bases). The CDR3 has 15 residues. CDR1 and CDR2 (germline): SGDLS, YYNGEE. V was shortened by 4 bases and J by 12 bases, with 20 bases between the two germline ends. For the CDR3, the DNA is TGTGCCAGCAGCCCTCAGGACAGCTTTTTATTACCCCTCCACTTT. It encodes CASSPQDSFLLPLHF.